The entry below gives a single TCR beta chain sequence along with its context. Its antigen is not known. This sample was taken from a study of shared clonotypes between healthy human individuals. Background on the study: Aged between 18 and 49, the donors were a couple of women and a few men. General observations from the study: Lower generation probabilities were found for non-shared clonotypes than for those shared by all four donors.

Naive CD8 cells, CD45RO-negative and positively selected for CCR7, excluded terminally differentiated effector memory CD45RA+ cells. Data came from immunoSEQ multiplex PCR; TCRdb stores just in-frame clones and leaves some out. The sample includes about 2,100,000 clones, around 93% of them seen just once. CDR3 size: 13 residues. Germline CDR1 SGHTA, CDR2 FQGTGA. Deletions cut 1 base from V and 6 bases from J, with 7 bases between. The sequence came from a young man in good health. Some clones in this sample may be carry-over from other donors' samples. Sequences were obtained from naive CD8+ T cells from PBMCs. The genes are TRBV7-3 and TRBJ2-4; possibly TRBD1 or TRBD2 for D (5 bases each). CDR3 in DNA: TGTGCCAGCAGCTTAATTGGGGGAAACATTCAGTACTTC. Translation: CASSLIGGNIQYF.